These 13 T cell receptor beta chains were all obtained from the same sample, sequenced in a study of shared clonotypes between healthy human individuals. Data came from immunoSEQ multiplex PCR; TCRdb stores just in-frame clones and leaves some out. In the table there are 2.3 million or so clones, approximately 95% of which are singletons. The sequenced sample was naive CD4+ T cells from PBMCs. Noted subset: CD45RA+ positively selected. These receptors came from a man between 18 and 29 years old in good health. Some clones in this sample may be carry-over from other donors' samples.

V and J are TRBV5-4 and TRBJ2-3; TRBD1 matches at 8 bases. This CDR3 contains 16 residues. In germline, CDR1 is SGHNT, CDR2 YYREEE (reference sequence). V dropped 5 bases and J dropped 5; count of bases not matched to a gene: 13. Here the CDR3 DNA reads TGTGCCAGCAGTCTAGGGCCAGGGGGCGGGGAAGATACGCAGTATTTT. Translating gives CASSLGPGGGEDTQYF.

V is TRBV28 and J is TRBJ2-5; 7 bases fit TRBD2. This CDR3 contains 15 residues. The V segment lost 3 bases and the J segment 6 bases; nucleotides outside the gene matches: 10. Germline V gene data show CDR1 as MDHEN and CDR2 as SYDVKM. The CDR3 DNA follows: TGTGCCAGCAGTTTGAGACTAGCCGTATGGAAGACCCAGTACTTC. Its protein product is CASSLRLAVWKTQYF.

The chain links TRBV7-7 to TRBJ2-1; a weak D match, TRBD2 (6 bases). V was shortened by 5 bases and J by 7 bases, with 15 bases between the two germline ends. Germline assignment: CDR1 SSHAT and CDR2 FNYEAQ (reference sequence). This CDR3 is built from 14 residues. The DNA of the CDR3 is TGTGCCAGCAGCCCGCAGACTAGTGAGAATGAGCAGTTCTTC. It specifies CASSPQTSENEQFF.

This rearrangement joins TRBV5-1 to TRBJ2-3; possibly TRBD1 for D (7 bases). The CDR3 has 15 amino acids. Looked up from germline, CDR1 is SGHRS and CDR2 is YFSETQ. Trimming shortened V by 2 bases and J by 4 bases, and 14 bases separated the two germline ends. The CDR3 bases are TGCGCCAGCAGCTTATTAGGAGGGGGCCCAGATACGCAGTATTTT. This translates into CASSLLGGGPDTQYF.

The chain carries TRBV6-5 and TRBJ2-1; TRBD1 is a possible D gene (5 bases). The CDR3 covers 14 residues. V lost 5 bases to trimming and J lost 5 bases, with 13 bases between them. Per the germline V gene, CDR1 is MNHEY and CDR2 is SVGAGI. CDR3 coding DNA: TGTGCCAGCAGTCCCACTTTGGGGCACAATGAGCAGTTCTTC. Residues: CASSPTLGHNEQFF.

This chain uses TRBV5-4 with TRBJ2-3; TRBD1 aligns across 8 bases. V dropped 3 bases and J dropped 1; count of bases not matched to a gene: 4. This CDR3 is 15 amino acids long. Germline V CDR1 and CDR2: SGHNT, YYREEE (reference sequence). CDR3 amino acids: CASSSRDRRTDTQYF. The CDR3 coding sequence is TGTGCCAGCAGCTCCCGGGACAGGCGCACAGATACGCAGTATTTT.

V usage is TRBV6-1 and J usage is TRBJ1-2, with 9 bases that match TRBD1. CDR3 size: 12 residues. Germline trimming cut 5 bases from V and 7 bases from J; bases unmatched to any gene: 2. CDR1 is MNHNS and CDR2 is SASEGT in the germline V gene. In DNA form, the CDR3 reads TGTGCCAGCAGTAGGGACAGGGTTGGCTACACCTTC. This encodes CASSRDRVGYTF.

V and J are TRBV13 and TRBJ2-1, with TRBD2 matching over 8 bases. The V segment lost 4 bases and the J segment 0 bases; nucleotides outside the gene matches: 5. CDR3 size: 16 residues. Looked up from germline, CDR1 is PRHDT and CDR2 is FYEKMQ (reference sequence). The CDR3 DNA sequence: TGTGCCAGCAGCTCCATAGCGGGGACCTCCTACAATGAGCAGTTCTTC. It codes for CASSSIAGTSYNEQFF.

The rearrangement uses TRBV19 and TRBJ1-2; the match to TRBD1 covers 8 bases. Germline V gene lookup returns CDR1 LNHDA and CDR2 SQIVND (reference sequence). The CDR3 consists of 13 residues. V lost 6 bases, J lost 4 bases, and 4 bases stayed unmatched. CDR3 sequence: CASSLGQAYGYTF. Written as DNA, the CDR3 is TGTGCCAGTAGCTTGGGACAGGCCTATGGCTACACCTTC.

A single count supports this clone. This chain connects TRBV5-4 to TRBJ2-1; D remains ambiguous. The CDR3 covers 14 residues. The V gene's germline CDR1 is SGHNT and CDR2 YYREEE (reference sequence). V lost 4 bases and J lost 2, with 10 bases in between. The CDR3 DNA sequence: TGTGCCAGCAGCCCTCGCCCAACCTACAATGAGCAGTTCTTC. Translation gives CASSPRPTYNEQFF.

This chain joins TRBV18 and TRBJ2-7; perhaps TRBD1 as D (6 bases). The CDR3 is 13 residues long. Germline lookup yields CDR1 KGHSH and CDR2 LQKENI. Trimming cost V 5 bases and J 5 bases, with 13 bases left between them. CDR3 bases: TGTGCCAGCTCATCGGACAGCCCCCACGAGCAGTACTTC. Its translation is CASSSDSPHEQYF.

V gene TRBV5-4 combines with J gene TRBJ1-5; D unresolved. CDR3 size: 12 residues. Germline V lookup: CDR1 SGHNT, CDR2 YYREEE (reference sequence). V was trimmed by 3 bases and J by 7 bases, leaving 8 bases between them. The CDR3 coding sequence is TGTGCCAGCAGCTCCTTAGGGCAGCCCCAGCATTTT. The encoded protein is CASSSLGQPQHF.

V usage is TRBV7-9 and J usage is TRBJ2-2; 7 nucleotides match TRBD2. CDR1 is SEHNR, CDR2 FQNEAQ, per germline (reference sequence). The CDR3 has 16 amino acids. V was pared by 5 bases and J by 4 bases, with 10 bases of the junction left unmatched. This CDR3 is CASSRPGGVSTGELFF. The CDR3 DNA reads TGTGCCAGCAGCCGCCCGGGGGGAGTTAGCACCGGGGAGCTGTTTTTT.